Listed here are 19 T cell receptor beta chains from one sample, sequenced in a study of blood T cell repertoires in COVID-19 (dated by TCRdb to 2020 to 2022). To prepare the library, the immunoSEQ multiplex PCR assay was applied. Not all clones reach the TCRdb copy of this immuneACCESS table, which keeps in-frame sequences only. Checked studies attribute under half of the gap to unresolved V genes and leave the rest unexplained. For this sample the table gives some 330,000 clones, of which over 75% were detected only once. Jointly, the top ten make up about 4.7% of the sample. What was sequenced was PBMCs or T cells enriched from blood (not recorded which). These receptors were collected from a man between 25 and 39 years old who had recovered from COVID-19.

The rearrangement uses TRBV5-6 and TRBJ2-3; 11 nucleotides agree with TRBD2. The CDR3 runs 15 residues. CDR1 is SGHDT, CDR2 YYEEEE, per germline. With V trimmed by 6 bases and J by 2 bases, 5 bases remained unmatched. CDR3 protein: CASTIAGGNTDTQYF. Here the CDR3 DNA reads TGTGCCAGCACCATAGCGGGGGGGAACACAGATACGCAGTATTTT.

The chain uses TRBV11-2 and TRBJ1-5; 7 bases align to TRBD1. CDR1 SGHAT and CDR2 FQNNGV come from the germline V gene. CDR3 length: 15 residues. V shed 4 bases, J shed 5 bases, and the junction held 8 bases outside the gene matches. The CDR3 bases are TGTGCCAGCAGCTCGGGGACAGAACTCTATCAGCCCCAGCATTTT. Residues: CASSSGTELYQPQHF.

This rearrangement joins TRBV7-9 to TRBJ2-2, with TRBD1 matching 8 bases. After removal of 5 bases from V and 5 bases from J, the junction contained 7 bases not matched to a gene. CDR3 length: 15 amino acids. Germline V gene data show CDR1 as SEHNR and CDR2 as FQNEAQ (reference sequence). CDR3 sequence (DNA): TGTGCCAGCAGCCCACATACAGGGGGTACCGGGGAGCTGTTTTTT. This codes for CASSPHTGGTGELFF.

The V call is TRBV19, the J call TRBJ2-4, with 7 positions matching TRBD2. The trim removed 6 bases at V and 1 base at J, leaving 9 bases unmatched. Germline values: CDR1 LNHDA, CDR2 SQIVND (reference sequence). This CDR3 contains 16 residues. For the CDR3, the DNA is TGTGCCAGTAGAGGGAGGGGAGGATTGGCCAAAAACATTCAGTACTTC. Its protein product is CASRGRGGLAKNIQYF.

The chain has TRBV5-4 and TRBJ2-3, with 12 bases identical to TRBD2. Germline V gene lookup returns CDR1 SGHNT and CDR2 YYREEE (reference sequence). V trimming: 1 base; J trimming: 3 bases; junction bases outside the gene matches: 6. This CDR3 is built from 17 residues. The CDR3 DNA is TGTGCCAGCAGCTTGAGATTTGGGACTAGCGGGACAGATACGCAGTATTTT. This gives the protein CASSLRFGTSGTDTQYF.

The V call is TRBV4-2, the J call TRBJ1-4, with TRBD1 as a possible D gene (6 bases). The germline V and J ends were trimmed by 3 bases and 4 bases, with 9 bases remaining between them. The CDR3 totals 14 residues. CDR1 LGHNA and CDR2 YNFKEQ come from the germline V gene. This chain's CDR3 is CASSQGHNNEKLFF. In DNA form, the CDR3 reads TGTGCCAGCAGCCAGGGACACAATAATGAAAAACTGTTTTTT.

V gene TRBV28 combines with J gene TRBJ1-3, with no clear D. CDR1 is MDHEN, CDR2 SYDVKM, per germline. The CDR3 has 15 residues. V dropped 5 bases and J dropped 0 bases, with 11 bases sitting between them. The CDR3: CASSPDTGSGNTIYF. In DNA, the CDR3 is TGTGCCAGCAGTCCCGACACTGGCTCTGGAAACACCATATATTTT.

J is TRBJ2-1 and V is TRBV6-5; 10 nucleotides line up with TRBD2. The germline gives CDR1 MNHEY, CDR2 SVGAGI. Trimming took 6 bases from V and 3 from J; bases not matched to a gene: 5. The CDR3 is 15 residues long. Here the CDR3 reads CASSPGLADYNEQFF. The DNA of the CDR3 is TGTGCCAGCAGCCCCGGACTAGCGGACTACAATGAGCAGTTCTTC.

The V and J genes are TRBV24-1 and TRBJ2-7, with 7 nucleotides matching TRBD2. In germline, CDR1 is KGHDR, CDR2 SFDVKD. The junction had 3 bases not matched to a gene; V was cut back by 3 bases and J by 5 bases. The CDR3 has 13 amino acids. CDR3 nucleotide sequence: TGTGCCACCAGTGATATTCGGGGGGACGAGCAGTACTTC. Amino acids: CATSDIRGDEQYF.

This chain uses TRBV5-6 with TRBJ1-5, with D unclear. CDR1 and CDR2 (germline): SGHDT, YYEEEE. V shed 0 bases and J shed 2 bases, with 9 bases lying between them. The CDR3 length is 15 residues. This CDR3 reads CASSLAGFGNQPQHF. For the CDR3, the DNA is TGTGCCAGCAGCTTGGCGGGTTTCGGCAATCAGCCCCAGCATTTT. The full variable domain, in which reference TRBV5-6 and TRBJ1-5 provide the parts outside the CDR3, is DAGVTQSPTHLIKTRGQQVTLRCSPKSGHDTVSWYQQALGQGPQFIFQYYEEEERQRGNFPDRFSGHQFPNYSSELNVNALLLGDSALYLCASSLAGFGNQPQHFGDGTRLSIL.

The chain is built from TRBV7-9 and TRBJ2-7; D might be TRBD2 (5 bases). The V gene's germline CDR1 is SEHNR and CDR2 FQNEAQ (reference sequence). V was trimmed by 5 bases and J by 6 bases, leaving 14 bases between them. The CDR3 runs to 13 residues. CDR3 DNA sequence: TGTGCCAGCAGCCCCCTTATAGGAGGCGAGCAGTACTTC. Protein product: CASSPLIGGEQYF.

CDR3 in DNA: TGTGCCAGTAGTATAGGGCAGGGAAGAGAGACCCAGTACTTC. This codes for CASSIGQGRETQYF. The rearrangement links TRBV19 to TRBJ2-5; D might be TRBD1 (5 bases). The germline V gene has CDR1 LNHDA and CDR2 SQIVND (reference sequence). The CDR3 spans 14 residues. V dropped 1 base and J dropped 4 bases, with 10 bases sitting between them. The whole variable domain, filled in from reference TRBV19 and TRBJ2-5, reads DGGITQSPKYLFRKEGQNVTLSCEQNLNHDAMYWYRQDPGQGLRLIYYSQIVNDFQKGDIAEGYSVSREKKESFPLTVTSAQKNPTAFYLCASSIGQGRETQYFGPGTRLLVL.

The chain employs TRBV30 and TRBJ2-4; D is perhaps TRBD2 (6 bases). CDR1 and CDR2 from the germline V gene are GTSNPN and SVGIG (reference sequence). The CDR3 totals 13 residues. The V gene lost 7 bases and the J gene lost 6 bases, with 16 bases spanning the gap. CDR3 protein: CASTLGGSNIQYF. In DNA, the CDR3 is TGTGCCTCTACCCTGGGGGGATCAAACATTCAGTACTTC.

The rearrangement joins TRBV28 to TRBJ1-5; possibly TRBD1 for D (5 bases). V was clipped by 7 bases and J by 5 bases, with 18 bases between them. The germline V gene encodes CDR1 MDHEN and CDR2 SYDVKM. The CDR3 totals 15 residues. CDR3 loop: CASNSRQKYYQPQHF. CDR3 DNA: TGTGCCAGCAACTCCCGACAGAAATATTATCAGCCCCAGCATTTT.

The chain is built from TRBV5-1 and TRBJ1-3, with 11 bases matching TRBD1. The trim removed 4 bases at V and 7 bases at J, leaving 1 base unmatched. CDR1 is SGHRS and CDR2 is YFSETQ in the germline V gene. The CDR3 totals 13 residues. CDR3 residues: CASSGQGANTIYF. The CDR3 DNA follows: TGCGCCAGCAGCGGACAGGGGGCGAACACCATATATTTT. Based on the CDR3 plus reference TRBV5-1 and TRBJ1-3, the full variable domain is KAGVTQTPRYLIKTRGQQVTLSCSPISGHRSVSWYQQTPGQGLQFLFEYFSETQRNKGNFPGRFSGRQFSNSRSEMNVSTLELGDSALYLCASSGQGANTIYFGEGSWLTVV.

Only a few counts were recorded for this clone. This rearrangement joins TRBV11-2 to TRBJ1-6; D uncertain. The germline V and J ends were trimmed by 11 bases and 5 bases, with 16 bases remaining between them. Germline lookup yields CDR1 SGHAT and CDR2 FQNNGV. The CDR3 contains 14 residues. The CDR3 here is CASSPGSNNSPLHF. CDR3 in DNA: TGTGCCTCTTCTCCGGGGTCCAATAATTCACCCCTCCACTTT.

V usage is TRBV4-1 and J usage is TRBJ1-3, with D unclear. Trimming took off 5 bases at V and 1 base at J, with 15 bases between the two ends. This CDR3 comprises 16 residues. Germline V gives CDR1 MGHRA, CDR2 YSYEKL. For the CDR3, the DNA is TGCGCCAGCAGCTCCGGACTCATAGTGTCTGGAAACACCATATATTTT. It codes for CASSSGLIVSGNTIYF.

V is TRBV19 and J is TRBJ1-2; 7 nucleotides align to TRBD1. In germline, CDR1 is LNHDA, CDR2 SQIVND (reference sequence). Trimming cost V 5 bases and J 6 bases; bases outside gene matches: 12. CDR3 length: 15 residues. The CDR3 DNA follows: TGTGCCAGTAGTTCCGACTTGACAGGGACGAATGGCTACACCTTC. Translated: CASSSDLTGTNGYTF. The whole variable domain, remainder taken from reference TRBV19 and TRBJ1-2, is DGGITQSPKYLFRKEGQNVTLSCEQNLNHDAMYWYRQDPGQGLRLIYYSQIVNDFQKGDIAEGYSVSREKKESFPLTVTSAQKNPTAFYLCASSSDLTGTNGYTFGSGTRLTVV.

The genes are TRBV27 and TRBJ2-7; 9 positions match TRBD1. The trim removed 6 bases at V and 0 bases at J, leaving 3 bases unmatched. The germline V gene has CDR1 MNHEY and CDR2 SMNVEV (reference sequence). This CDR3 comprises 14 residues. CDR3 sequence reads: CASRDRGSSYEQYF. CDR3 coding DNA: TGTGCCAGCAGAGACAGGGGGAGCTCCTACGAGCAGTACTTC.